A single sample is the source of the 30 T cell receptor beta chains below, sequenced in a study of control samples from healthy donors and cancer patients. This table comes from immunoSEQ multiplex PCR, and its TCRdb copy is limited to in-frame clones, with some not included. The table records approximately 82,000 clones, approximately 93% of them present only once. Material: PBMCs. The receptor set was obtained from a middle-aged woman with lung cancer.

CDR3 sequence reads: CAWRANSPLHF. CDR3 nucleotides: TGTGCCTGGAGGGCAAATTCACCCCTCCACTTT. J is TRBJ1-6 and V is TRBV30, with D unresolved. Trimming cost V 3 bases and J 7 bases, with 4 bases left between them. Germline V gene sequence: CDR1 GTSNPN, CDR2 SVGIG (reference sequence). The CDR3 loop spans 11 amino acids.

This clone has a single count. V gene TRBV9 combines with J gene TRBJ2-3; a possible D gene is TRBD2 (5 bases). Germline-derived CDR1 and CDR2 are SGDLS and YYNGEE. The ends were cut back, 6 bases at V and 1 base at J, with 15 bases in the middle. The length of the CDR3 is 15 residues. CDR3 nucleotides: TGTGCCAGCACCGTCGGGGTAACGGGCACAGATACGCAGTATTTT. Translated, it gives CASTVGVTGTDTQYF.

CDR3 in DNA: TGTGCCAGCAGCTTAGAGGGCACCTATGGCTACACCTTC. Encoded protein: CASSLEGTYGYTF. V usage is TRBV11-2 and J usage is TRBJ1-2, with unresolved D. Germline loops: CDR1 SGHAT, CDR2 FQNNGV. Trimming cost V 0 bases and J 4 bases, with 6 bases left between them. The CDR3 spans 13 residues.

The chain joins TRBV28 to TRBJ1-2; no clear D. The germline CDR1 and CDR2 sequences are MDHEN and SYDVKM. CDR3 size: 14 residues. Trimming took off 4 bases at V and 3 bases at J, with 12 bases between the two ends. The CDR3 loop reads CASSYGGDHYGYTF. The CDR3 DNA follows: TGTGCCAGCAGTTACGGTGGGGATCACTATGGCTACACCTTC.

V usage is TRBV5-6 and J usage is TRBJ2-3, with D perhaps TRBD2 (6 bases). V was trimmed by 0 bases and J by 1 base, leaving 9 bases between them. CDR1 is SGHDT and CDR2 is YYEEEE in the germline V gene. The CDR3 has 15 residues. The CDR3 DNA is TGTGCCAGCAGCTTGGGGGGACTGGGCACAGATACGCAGTATTTT. Protein: CASSLGGLGTDTQYF.

The rearrangement joins TRBV20-1 to TRBJ2-7; no clear D. The CDR3 has 11 residues. V dropped 5 bases and J dropped 6 bases, with 11 bases sitting between them. Germline V gene lookup returns CDR1 DFQATT and CDR2 SNEGSKA (reference sequence). The CDR3 sequence is CSALGIREQYF. CDR3 nucleotide sequence: TGCAGTGCTCTGGGGATACGCGAGCAGTACTTC.

This chain joins TRBV6-6 and TRBJ2-7; no clear D. This CDR3 spans 12 amino acids. Trimming removed 5 bases at V and 5 bases at J, with 10 bases between. Germline CDR1 reads MNHNY; CDR2 reads SVGAGI (reference sequence). CDR3 residues: CASSLGWDEQYF. As DNA, the CDR3 is TGTGCCAGCAGTCTCGGGTGGGACGAGCAGTACTTC.

The rearrangement joins TRBV23-1 to TRBJ1-2; 9 bases fit TRBD1. TRBV23-1 is filed as an ORF, its function uncertain. Losses at the gene ends were 4 bases for V and 6 bases for J; bases not matched to a gene: 9. CDR3 length: 15 amino acids. The CDR3 DNA is TGCGCCAGCAGTCTCCCGGGACAGGGAAGCCATGGCTACACCTTC. Its translation is CASSLPGQGSHGYTF.

This chain uses TRBV2 with TRBJ1-1, with 7 bases identical to TRBD1. V gave up 9 bases and J gave up 2 bases; unmatched junction bases: 6. This CDR3 spans 13 amino acids. Per the germline V gene, CDR1 is SNHLY and CDR2 is FYNNEI. The CDR3 loop reads CASGQDFNTEAFF. CDR3 in DNA: TGTGCCAGTGGACAGGACTTCAACACTGAAGCTTTCTTT.

The V and J genes are TRBV27 and TRBJ1-1, with 9 bases lining up with TRBD1. V was pared by 4 bases and J by 0 bases, with 3 bases of the junction left unmatched. CDR3 size: 15 residues. Looked up from germline, CDR1 is MNHEY and CDR2 is SMNVEV (reference sequence). In DNA, the CDR3 is TGTGCCAGCAGTTGGACAGGGGCGATGAACACTGAAGCTTTCTTT. Encoded protein: CASSWTGAMNTEAFF.

This sequence joins TRBV29-1 and TRBJ1-1; D is undetermined. The CDR3 contains 11 residues. Trimming took 5 bases from V and 4 from J, leaving 8 bases between them. Germline assignment: CDR1 SQVTM and CDR2 ANQGSEA. The DNA of the CDR3 is TGCAGCGTTTTCAAGAGCACTGAAGCTTTCTTT. This sequence encodes CSVFKSTEAFF.

The rearrangement uses TRBV6-2 or TRBV6-3 and TRBJ1-1, with D maybe TRBD1 (5 bases). The germline CDR1 and CDR2 sequences are MNHEY and SVGEGT. V shed 2 bases and J shed 4 bases, with 8 bases lying between them. CDR3 length equals 13 residues. The CDR3 bases are TGTGCCAGCAGTTACGGGACCCTCACTGAAGCTTTCTTT. This codes for CASSYGTLTEAFF.

The rearrangement links TRBV19 to TRBJ2-3; D is perhaps TRBD1 (5 bases). With 10 bases removed from V and 3 bases from J, the gap between germline ends came to 8 bases. CDR3 size: 11 residues. The germline CDR1 and CDR2 sequences are LNHDA and SQIVND (reference sequence). The CDR3 spells CAIRGTDTQYF. The CDR3 coding sequence is TGTGCCATAAGGGGAACAGATACGCAGTATTTT.

This clone is a singleton in its sample. The rearrangement uses TRBV5-1 and TRBJ2-2, with 9 bases aligning to TRBD1. This CDR3 region has 17 residues. The V gene's germline CDR1 is SGHRS and CDR2 YFSETQ. V lost 0 bases and J lost 6; bases outside the gene matches: 9. The CDR3 loop is CASSLDTPGQGSGELFF. DNA for the CDR3: TGCGCCAGCAGCTTGGACACACCGGGACAGGGATCCGGGGAGCTGTTTTTT.

The V call is TRBV30, the J call TRBJ1-4; D remains unclear. Germline V lookup: CDR1 GTSNPN, CDR2 SVGIG (reference sequence). The CDR3 has 13 amino acids. Trimming left V 0 bases short and J 5 bases short, with 7 bases between. CDR3 sequence reads: CAWSVLGNEKLFF. CDR3 in DNA: TGTGCCTGGAGTGTATTGGGGAATGAAAAACTGTTTTTT.

The gene calls are TRBV18 and TRBJ1-3; no clear D. Per germline, CDR1 KGHSH and CDR2 LQKENI. This CDR3 region has 15 residues. V shed 2 bases and J shed 0 bases, with 8 bases lying between them. The CDR3: CASSPSSDSGNTIYF. For the CDR3, the DNA is TGTGCCAGCTCACCATCGTCTGACTCTGGAAACACCATATATTTT. Complete variable domain (other parts from reference TRBV18 and TRBJ1-3): NAGVMQNPRHLVRRRGQEARLRCSPMKGHSHVYWYRQLPEEGLKFMVYLQKENIIDESGMPKERFSAEFPKEGPSILRIQQVVRGDSAAYFCASSPSSDSGNTIYFGEGSWLTVV.

The rearrangement joins TRBV18 to TRBJ1-2; no clear D. Trimming left V 0 bases short and J 5 bases short, with 10 bases between. The CDR3 loop spans 14 amino acids. The germline V gene has CDR1 KGHSH and CDR2 LQKENI. CDR3 protein: CASSPPAERYGYTF. The CDR3, as DNA: TGTGCCAGCTCACCACCGGCGGAGCGGTATGGCTACACCTTC.

The chain combines TRBV5-1 with TRBJ2-6, with D possibly matching TRBD1 (5 bases). Trimming cost V 2 bases and J 0 bases, with 9 bases left between them. There are 16 residues in the CDR3. Germline CDR1 is SGHRS and CDR2 is YFSETQ. CDR3 protein: CASSFNQGSGANVLTF. The CDR3 nucleotides are TGCGCCAGCAGCTTTAATCAGGGCTCTGGGGCCAACGTCCTGACTTTC. Using reference TRBV5-1 and TRBJ2-6 for the parts outside the CDR3, the full variable domain is KAGVTQTPRYLIKTRGQQVTLSCSPISGHRSVSWYQQTPGQGLQFLFEYFSETQRNKGNFPGRFSGRQFSNSRSEMNVSTLELGDSALYLCASSFNQGSGANVLTFGAGSRLTVL.

This clone came up once. The J gene is TRBJ1-1, the V gene TRBV5-1; no firm D call. Germline V gives CDR1 SGHRS, CDR2 YFSETQ. CDR3 length: 14 residues. The germline V and J ends were trimmed by 2 bases and 3 bases, with 11 bases remaining between them. The CDR3 DNA is TGCGCCAGCAGCTTAGAGGGTTTTTACACTGAAGCTTTCTTT. Protein sequence: CASSLEGFYTEAFF.

The chain combines TRBV5-5 with TRBJ1-2; D remains unclear. V gave up 1 base and J gave up 7 bases, with 14 bases separating them. The CDR3 runs 14 residues. From germline, CDR1 is SGHKS and CDR2 YYEKEE (reference sequence). The DNA of the CDR3 is TGTGCCAGCAGCTTGATGCTGGATGGCGCTGGCTACACCTTC. Its translation is CASSLMLDGAGYTF.

The chain links TRBV19 to TRBJ1-2, with D maybe TRBD1 (6 bases). The CDR3 contains 13 residues. V lost 3 bases and J lost 2, with 7 bases in between. The germline CDR1 and CDR2 sequences are LNHDA and SQIVND (reference sequence). The CDR3 loop reads CASSIDRNYGYTF. As DNA, the CDR3 is TGTGCCAGTAGTATCGACAGGAACTATGGCTACACCTTC.

On this clone: The germline gene is not matched at one end of the junction; a read error may be the cause. The V and J genes are TRBV30 and TRBJ2-7, with D perhaps TRBD1 (5 bases). Germline-derived CDR1 and CDR2 are GTSNPN and SVGIG (reference sequence). This CDR3 comprises 11 residues. In DNA form, the CDR3 reads TGTGTCTGGAGTGTAGGGGTTGAGCAGTACTTC. This encodes CVWSVGVEQYF. Combining the CDR3 with reference TRBV30 and TRBJ2-7 gives the whole variable domain SQTIHQWPATLVQPVGSPLSLECTVEGTSNPNLYWYRQAAGRGLQLLFYSVGIGQISSEVPQNLSASRPQDRQFILSSKKLLLSDSGFYLCVWSVGVEQYFGPGTRLTVT.

V gene TRBV7-2 combines with J gene TRBJ2-3, with 8 bases lining up with TRBD2. The CDR3 is 18 residues long. The J segment lost 2 bases and the V segment lost 2 bases, leaving 12 bases of the junction unmatched. Per the germline V gene, CDR1 is SGHTA and CDR2 is FQGNSA. CDR3 protein: CASSLSFRGGHNTDTQYF. In nucleotides, the CDR3 is TGTGCCAGCAGCTTATCGTTCCGGGGGGGCCACAACACAGATACGCAGTATTTT.

This clone has a single count. The rearrangement joins TRBV29-1 to TRBJ2-1, with 7 nucleotides matching TRBD1. Germline V gene lookup returns CDR1 SQVTM and CDR2 ANQGSEA. The CDR3 extends over 15 amino acids. The J segment lost 6 bases and the V segment lost 5 bases, leaving 13 bases of the junction unmatched. CDR3 loop: CSVHLQGLMGNEQFF. The DNA for the CDR3 is TGCAGCGTTCACCTACAGGGGTTAATGGGCAATGAGCAGTTCTTC.

The V gene is TRBV3-1 (or the pseudogene TRBV3-2), the J gene TRBJ2-7, with D possibly matching TRBD2 (6 bases). Germline CDR1 reads LGHDT; CDR2 reads YNNKEL (reference sequence). V shed 5 bases and J shed 5 bases, with 16 bases lying between them. The CDR3 runs 14 residues. This CDR3 is CASSITRGYDEQYF. Here the CDR3 DNA reads TGTGCCAGCAGCATTACACGGGGGTATGACGAGCAGTACTTC.

As to this clone: This same CDR3 is encoded by further DNA sequences in the sample. V is TRBV9 and J is TRBJ1-1; D gene ambiguous. V gave up 0 bases and J gave up 1 base, with 7 bases separating them. Germline-derived CDR1 and CDR2 are SGDLS and YYNGEE. This CDR3 region has 14 residues. Here the CDR3 reads CASSVAGQNTEAFF. The CDR3 bases are TGTGCCAGCAGCGTAGCGGGCCAGAACACTGAAGCTTTCTTT.

This chain joins TRBV5-1 and TRBJ1-2; the D gene is possibly TRBD1 (5 bases). Germline V lookup: CDR1 SGHRS, CDR2 YFSETQ. This CDR3 has 12 residues. Trimming took off 4 bases at V and 4 bases at J, with 8 bases between the two ends. CDR3 region: CASSIQGYGYTF. The CDR3, as DNA: TGCGCCAGCAGCATCCAGGGCTATGGCTACACCTTC.

The chain employs TRBV6-2 or TRBV6-3 and TRBJ1-4; D is ambiguous. This CDR3 comprises 15 residues. Between the trimmed V and J ends, which lost 2 bases and 2 bases, there was a span of 9 bases. Germline V CDR1 and CDR2: MNHEY, SVGEGT. CDR3 protein: CASSYQVTTNEKLFF. CDR3 coding DNA: TGTGCCAGCAGTTACCAGGTTACGACTAATGAAAAACTGTTTTTT.

This chain uses TRBV6-5 with TRBJ2-6; D unclear. V was clipped by 4 bases and J by 0 bases, with 10 bases between them. The germline CDR1 and CDR2 sequences are MNHEY and SVGAGI. CDR3 size: 16 residues. CDR3 residues: CASSSLWSSGANVLTF. CDR3 coding DNA: TGTGCCAGCAGTTCCCTCTGGAGCTCTGGGGCCAACGTCCTGACTTTC.

This chain connects TRBV10-3 to TRBJ2-3; tentatively, D is TRBD2 (6 bases). The V and J ends lost 2 bases and 2 bases respectively, with 14 bases between them. Germline CDR1 ENHRY, CDR2 SYGVKD. There are 16 residues in the CDR3. CDR3 DNA sequence: TGTGCCATCAGTGAGGATGGCGGAGGGAACACAGATACGCAGTATTTT. This encodes CAISEDGGGNTDTQYF.